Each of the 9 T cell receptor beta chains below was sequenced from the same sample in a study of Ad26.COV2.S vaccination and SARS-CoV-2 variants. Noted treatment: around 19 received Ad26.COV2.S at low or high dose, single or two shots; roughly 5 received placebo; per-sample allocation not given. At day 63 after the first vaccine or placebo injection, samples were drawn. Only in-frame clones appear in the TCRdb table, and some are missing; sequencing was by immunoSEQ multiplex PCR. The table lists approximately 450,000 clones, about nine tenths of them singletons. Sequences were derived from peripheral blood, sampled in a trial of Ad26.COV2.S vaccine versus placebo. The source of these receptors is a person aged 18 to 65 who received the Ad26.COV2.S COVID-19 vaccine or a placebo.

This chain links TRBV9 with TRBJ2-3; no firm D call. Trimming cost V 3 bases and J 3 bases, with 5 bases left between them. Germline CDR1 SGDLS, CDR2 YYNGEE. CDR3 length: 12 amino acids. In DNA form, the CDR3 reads TGTGCCAGCAGCGCTCTAACAGATACGCAGTATTTT. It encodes CASSALTDTQYF.

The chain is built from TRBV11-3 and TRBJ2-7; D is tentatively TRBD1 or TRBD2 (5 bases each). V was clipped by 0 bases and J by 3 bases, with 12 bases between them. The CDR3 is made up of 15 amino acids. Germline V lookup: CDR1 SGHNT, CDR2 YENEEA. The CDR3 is CASSLDQGPNYEQYF. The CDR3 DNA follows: TGTGCCAGCAGCTTAGATCAGGGACCAAACTACGAGCAGTACTTC.

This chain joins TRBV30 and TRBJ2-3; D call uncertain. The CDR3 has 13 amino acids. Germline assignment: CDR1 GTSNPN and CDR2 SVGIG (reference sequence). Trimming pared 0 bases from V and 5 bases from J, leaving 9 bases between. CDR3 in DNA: TGTGCCTGGAGTGTAAATTCAAGAGATACGCAGTATTTT. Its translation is CAWSVNSRDTQYF. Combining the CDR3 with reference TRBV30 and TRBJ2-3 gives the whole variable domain SQTIHQWPATLVQPVGSPLSLECTVEGTSNPNLYWYRQAAGRGLQLLFYSVGIGQISSEVPQNLSASRPQDRQFILSSKKLLLSDSGFYLCAWSVNSRDTQYFGPGTRLTVL.

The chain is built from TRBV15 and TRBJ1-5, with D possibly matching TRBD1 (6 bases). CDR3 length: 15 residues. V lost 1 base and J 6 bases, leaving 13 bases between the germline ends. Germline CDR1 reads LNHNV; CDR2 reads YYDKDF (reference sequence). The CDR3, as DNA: TGTGCCACCAGCAGAGTCGGGGGGCCGGGTCAGCCCCAGCATTTT. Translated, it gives CATSRVGGPGQPQHF.

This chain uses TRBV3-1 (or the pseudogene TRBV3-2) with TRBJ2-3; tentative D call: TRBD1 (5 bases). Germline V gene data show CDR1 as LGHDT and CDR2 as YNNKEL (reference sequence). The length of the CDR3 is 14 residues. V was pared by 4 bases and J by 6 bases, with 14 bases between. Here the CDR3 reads CASSPPGWGDTQYF. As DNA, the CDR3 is TGTGCCAGCAGCCCCCCCGGGTGGGGCGATACGCAGTATTTT.

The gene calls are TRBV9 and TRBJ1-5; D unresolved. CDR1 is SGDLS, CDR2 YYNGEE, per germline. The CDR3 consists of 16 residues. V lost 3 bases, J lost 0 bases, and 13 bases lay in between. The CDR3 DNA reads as TGTGCCAGCAGCGCCGACGCCGGCAATAGCAATCAGCCCCAGCATTTT. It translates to CASSADAGNSNQPQHF.

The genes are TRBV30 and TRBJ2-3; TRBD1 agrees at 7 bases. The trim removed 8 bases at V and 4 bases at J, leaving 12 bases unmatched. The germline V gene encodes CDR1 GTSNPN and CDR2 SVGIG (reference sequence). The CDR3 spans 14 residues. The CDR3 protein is CAASGGSSPDTQYF. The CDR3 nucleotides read TGTGCCGCCTCAGGGGGAAGTAGCCCAGATACGCAGTATTTT.

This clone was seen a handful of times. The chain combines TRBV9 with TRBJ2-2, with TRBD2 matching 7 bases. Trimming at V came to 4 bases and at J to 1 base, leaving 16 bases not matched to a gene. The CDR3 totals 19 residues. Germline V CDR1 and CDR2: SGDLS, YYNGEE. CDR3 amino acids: CASSIKEVRASGNTGELFF. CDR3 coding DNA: TGTGCCAGCAGCATAAAAGAGGTTAGGGCTAGCGGGAACACCGGGGAGCTGTTTTTT.

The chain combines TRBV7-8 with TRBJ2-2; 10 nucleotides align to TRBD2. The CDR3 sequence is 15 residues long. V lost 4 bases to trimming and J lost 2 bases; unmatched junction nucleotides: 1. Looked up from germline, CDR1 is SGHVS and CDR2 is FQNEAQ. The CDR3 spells CASSSLAGNTGELFF. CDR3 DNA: TGTGCCAGCAGCTCACTAGCGGGAAACACCGGGGAGCTGTTTTTT.